This T cell receptor beta chain was recovered during a study of blood T cell repertoires in COVID-19 (dated by TCRdb to 2020 to 2022). Looking at the study overall: Collaborator samples came from the United States, Italy and Spain and covered acute and convalescent phases of COVID-19. The repertoires were released in a freely available public database meant as a resource for research on the immune response to SARS-CoV-2. Sample metadata almost always included a de-identified subject ID, COVID-19 status, age in years and sex. Where available, HLA class I and class II types were obtained from metadata supplied by the sample provider rather than from assay-based typing. Samples came from the ongoing ImmuneRACE study (first 160 participants) plus 1,254 subjects from 6 global collaborators. The material from the prospective study consisted of cDNA or gDNA derived from T cells, B-cell-depleted T cells, or PBMCs. Deeply sampled blood TCRbeta repertoires from subjects exposed to, actively infected with, or recovered from COVID-19 were included in the dataset. The research as a whole found: The amount of clinical and demographic metadata varied by source and participant and was provided uncurated.

Each collaborating institution followed its own protocols to collect whole blood in K2EDTA tubes. For TCRbeta analysis, collaborators shipped samples as frozen whole blood, isolated PBMCs, or DNA extracted from either of those sample types. The immunoSEQ Assay, a bias-controlled multiplex PCR, was used to amplify TCRbeta CDR3 regions from genomic DNA. Per the original workflow: Within the assay, amplification of reference gene primers was used to estimate how many nucleated cells each sample contained. To quantify the absolute abundance of each unique TCRbeta CDR3 rearrangement, sequence reads were collapsed and filtered. For each sample, productive Simpson clonality was calculated as the square root of Simpson's diversity index over productive rearrangements. In TCRdb, the immuneACCESS table is reduced to in-frame sequences with V and J assigned. These tables do not hold every clone; where another copy was compared, an unresolved V gene accounts for under half, and the others remain unexplained. That table is the source of V, J and clone size, and D and trimming were worked out from the DNA. Counted in this sample were approximately 120,000 clones; about three quarters of them appeared once. Around 4.7% of the sample rests with the top ten.

This clone was counted once. What this receptor recognizes is not known. Base qualities are missing; no much larger clone stands one base away. CDR1 and CDR2 were assigned from the germline V gene (reference sequence) as GTSNPN and SVGIG. Trimming removed 2 bases from V and 5 bases from J, leaving 19 bases between the germline ends. The CDR3 starts with the cysteine, ends with the phenylalanine, and has 15 residues. The DNA shown is the 45-base CDR3, in frame from base 1. The sample taken for sequencing was peripheral blood. The origin of this receptor is a human donor in a cohort sampled during active or convalescent COVID-19. The sequence links TRBV30 to TRBJ2-7, with TRBD1 perhaps the D gene, on 6 matching bases. The CDR3 is CAWSLSGAGENEQYF. The DNA sequence is as follows: TGTGCCTGGAGTCTCTCAGGGGCAGGGGAGAACGAGCAGTACTTC. The reference TRBV30 and TRBJ2-7 proteins fill in what lies around the CDR3, so the full variable domain reads SQTIHQWPATLVQPVGSPLSLECTVEGTSNPNLYWYRQAAGRGLQLLFYSVGIGQISSEVPQNLSASRPQDRQFILSSKKLLLSDSGFYLCAWSLSGAGENEQYFGPGTRLTVT.